This T cell receptor (beta chain) derives from a study of glioma-infiltrating T cells after dendritic cell vaccination. Study summary: Monocyte-derived dendritic cells, cultured 6 to 8 days with IL-4 and GM-CSF, were pulsed with autologous tumor lysate.

Sequencing used immunoSEQ multiplex PCR; TCRdb keeps in-frame clones, though not all of them. The sample lists 50,000 to 75,000 clones, approximately 81% occurring once. Time point specified: after dendritic cell vaccination, including at tumor progression/relapse. This CDR3 is 11 amino acids long. V was shortened by 3 bases and J by 6 bases, with 3 bases between the two germline ends. Germline V lookup: CDR1 SGHTA, CDR2 FQGNSA. The sample in question was blood, obtained after dendritic cell vaccination. The rearrangement links TRBV7-2 to TRBJ2-1; the D is unclear. The sequence derives from a human donor with glioblastoma. Here the CDR3 DNA reads TGTGCCAGCAGCTTTCTCAATGAGCAGTTCTTC. It specifies CASSFLNEQFF.